Sequencing of this TCR beta chain was carried out in a study of cytomegalovirus exposure and HLA in healthy donors. Study in general: The 95 million to 120 million unique TCR beta sequences, from about 179 million T cells, were found by an earlier analysis. Genetic ancestry analysis placed approximately 80% of the roughly 400 donors that were genotyped in the Caucasian-associated cluster.

PCR was performed using 60 Vbeta and 13 Jbeta primers. Profiled with immunoSEQ multiplex PCR; TCRdb holds only in-frame clones, not every one. The data show about 150,000 clones, about 70% seen once. CDR3 length: 14 residues. V was trimmed by 3 bases and J by 8 bases, leaving 11 bases between them. In germline, CDR1 is KGHSH, CDR2 LQKENI. The J gene is TRBJ1-6, the V gene TRBV18; possible D gene TRBD1, 5 bases. Sequenced input: PBMCs. The TCR was taken from a male donor in good health and CMV-seronegative. The CDR3 coding sequence is TGTGCCAGCTCACCGCGCGGGGCGGATTCACCCCTCCACTTT. This sequence encodes CASSPRGADSPLHF.